Given below is one T cell receptor beta chain in context. This receptor's antigen is unknown. The input lacks base qualities; no much larger clone sits a single base away. The sample belongs to a study of cytomegalovirus exposure and HLA in healthy donors (dated by TCRdb to the late 2010s). Broadly, across the study: According to an earlier analysis of 587 of the donors, about 170 million T cells yielded 120 million or so unique TCR beta sequences and approximately 300 Gb of sequence data. On average, approximately 250,000 unique TCR beta nucleotide sequences were sequenced per donor among 398 genotyped donors of the cohort, with roughly 18% of those sequences being non-productive. Among the approximately 420 genotyped donors, around 81% belonged to the genetic ancestry cluster associated with self-reported Caucasian donors. Donor age, sex, ethnicity and CMV serostatus were compiled alongside the repertoire data. Using immunosequencing, the study profiled T cell repertoires from around 670 subjects and related those repertoires to cytomegalovirus serostatus. All discovery cohort repertoires had been generated using a single sequencing platform. A later genetic analysis took genome-wide SNP genotypes for about 65% of the 666 donors and used that subset as a discovery cohort. An earlier analysis of 500 to 750 of the donors applied high-throughput TCR beta sequencing to assess whether each TCR beta V gene segment acted as functional or pseudogenic. High-throughput TCR immunosequencing, statistical association of individual TCRs with disease status, and machine learning were combined to predict cytomegalovirus infection status. The study was designed to test whether signatures of past pathogen exposure could be identified by cataloging public T cell receptors. In the later analysis, no new phenotypic data were used to find candidate immune exposures; instead, reliance was placed on TCR beta sequences and their occurrence across donors. Roughly 5 DR-DQ haplotypes were handled as single units for association and clustering because linkage in the cohort was strong. Around 300 gigabases of sequencing data and tens of millions of unique TCR sequences were included in an early release covering under 650 HLA-typed donors. A later analysis re-examined previously published TCR beta repertoires from around 670 donors and added high-resolution HLA genotyping to investigate patterns of TCR occurrence. HLA typing covered class I and class II loci at four-digit resolution. In addition to the first cohort of 500 to 850 subjects, a separate validation cohort of 120 different subjects was used. The number of typed donors differed by locus: about 620-630 for A, B, C, DRB1 and DQB1; roughly 510 for DQA1; around 580 for DPA1; and 400 to 480 for DPB1.

The full study reports these points: Three of the identified cytomegalovirus-associated TCR beta chains were confirmed in vitro to be specific for cytomegalovirus antigens. A later genetic analysis reported fewer N-insertions in productive TCRs among donors in an Asian-associated ancestry cluster than the roughly 670-donor mean. A later genetic analysis associated a missense DCLRE1C variant with V-gene and J-gene trimming of TCR beta chains, and an independent cohort replicated the association. In this cohort, only TCR beta chains were sequenced, and detectable features were limited by the absence of alpha or paired-chain data. The sequencing pipeline was judged likely to have produced a cluster of highly shared sequence variants as a technical artifact. A total of fewer than 200 TCR beta chains were listed by the study as associated with cytomegalovirus. Some IMGT-functional V segments, including TRBV6-2 and TRBV6-3, could not be distinguished by the 87-base-pair reads and were therefore excluded. HLA typing was unavailable for some donors at each locus, so association tests used only the typed subset. Roughly uniform sequencing depth across donors was assumed in presence/absence analyses, although this assumption may not hold. At a false discovery rate of 0.05, a later analysis linked under 20,000 TCR beta sequences to specific HLA alleles. The earlier analysis of 450 to 700 of the donors excluded roughly 17 rarely observed V segments, including chromosome 9 orphons, because counts were too low. Compared with equally common non-associated chains, HLA-associated TCR beta chains in a later analysis were more clonally expanded and had lower generation probabilities. Most TCR sequences were observed very rarely across donors, whereas some public TCRs were present in many individuals. Strong co-occurrence of HLA alleles, especially DR and DQ, made assigning TCR associations to individual alleles difficult. Correlated functional status among segregating V segments might be attributable to linkage disequilibrium, but an unknown experimental factor could not be ruled out. In an earlier analysis of some 550 of the donors, most TCR beta V segments were observed in productive rearrangements about 87% or about 30% of the time, broadly matching IMGT annotations. A further reported finding was that TCR beta sequences accurately predicted the HLA-A and HLA-B alleles for most subjects in the first cohort. In a later analysis, several top co-occurrence clusters were reported to appear linked to parvovirus B19, influenza, CMV and Epstein-Barr virus. The classifier was reported to diagnose cytomegalovirus status with high specificity and sensitivity in both the original cohort and the validation cohort. CMV serostatus was the only immune exposure information available for the cohort. In a later analysis, the rate of TCR association differed among HLA loci, with DRB1 alleles having the most associated TCRs and HLA-C alleles having the fewest. According to a later analysis, most CMV-associated TCR beta chains appeared to be HLA-restricted, and the HLA associations seemed to be driven largely by CMV exposure. The authors suggested that the approach could potentially be extended to other disease states and immunological phenotypes.

The receptor library was made with the immunoSEQ multiplex PCR assay. The multiplex PCR relied on a mix of 60 forward primers for TCR Vbeta segments and 13 reverse primers for TCR Jbeta segments. A multiplex PCR assay on genomic DNA amplified the CDR3 region of rearranged TCR beta genes. Amplified TCR beta libraries were sequenced as 87-base-pair reads on the Illumina HiSeq System. Per the authors' processing: Across the 640 or so repertoires, a later analysis counted 78 million or so unique TCR beta chains, roughly 11 million of which were shared by at least two donors. To remove PCR and sequencing errors, raw reads were error-corrected and collapsed into unique sequences using a nearest-neighbor algorithm that merged closely related sequences. To assign V, D and J gene segments, CDR3 sequences were aligned to IMGT reference sequences. For a sequence to be retained, at least a six-nucleotide match to both a V gene segment and a J gene segment was required. A rearrangement counted as productive if the CDR3 had no stop codons and remained in frame with V and J, and every other rearrangement counted as non-productive. Following IMGT convention, CDR3 was defined as the stretch from the second conserved V-encoded cysteine up to the conserved J-encoded phenylalanine. Sequences without an unambiguous match to a single V gene segment were excluded from the earlier analysis of a few hundred of the donors. An earlier analysis of fewer than 650 of the donors classified V segments as functional when productive rearrangements were above 56.7% and as segregating when the standard deviation between donors was above 5%. To diagnose cytomegalovirus status from the catalog of TCR beta chain sequences, a statistical classification framework was built. In a later analysis, TCR nucleotide sequences were compared against IMGT/GENE-DB human TR gene sequences so that V and J genes could be assigned. A later analysis assigned CDR3 sequences and most-parsimonious VDJ recombination scenarios with the TCRdist pipeline. In a later analysis, each TCR beta chain was defined by its CDR3 amino acid sequence together with its V-gene family, and reads lacking a unique V-gene family were excluded. To address suspected cross-contamination and a sequencing artifact, a later analysis removed 592 highly shared, low-generation-probability nucleotide sequences. In a later analysis, a clonal expansion index for each public chain was calculated from normalized within-repertoire ranks of inferred template counts. In a later analysis, generation probabilities were computed using a VDJ recombination model fitted to out-of-frame rearrangements, and the results were checked against IGoR. In a later analysis, hypergeometric tests were used to score TCR-TCR, TCR-HLA and TCR-CMV co-occurrence, with a repertoire-size bias correction applied to TCR pairs. A later analysis estimated false discovery rates by permuting HLA or CMV assignments 20 times. In a later analysis, co-occurring TCRs were grouped using DBSCAN, with TCRdist sequence similarity added in when clustering inside HLA-allele-positive subsets. Repertoires with fewer than 30,000 or more than 120,000 public chains, plus five repertoires with anomalous nucleotide sharing, were excluded from co-occurrence clustering. Here the immuneACCESS table is served through TCRdb, limited to in-frame sequences with V and J called. Missing clones are a known gap in these copies; in checked studies unresolved V genes cover under half, and the rest lacks a known reason. From that table come the V and J calls and clone size; the DNA was used to work out D and trimming. The sample includes 150,000 to 200,000 clones, with about 63% observed a single time. The ten largest clonotypes hold around 2.8% of the sample.

CDR1 SEHNR and CDR2 FQNEAQ are derived from the germline V gene (reference sequence). From V the trimming removes 5 bases and from J it removes 4 bases, while the gene matches leave 8 bases of the junction unaccounted for. The CDR3 measures 15 amino acids from cysteine to phenylalanine. Here the CDR3 DNA is all that survives: 45 bases in frame from base 1. In total, 600 or so healthy bone marrow donors made up the cohort. Cohort members were all nominally healthy when sampled, although unrecorded immune exposures were likely present. The donor tested CMV seropositive and was one of the 289 seropositive cohort members. Every donor gave a peripheral blood sample, and the peripheral blood mononuclear cells from that sample were used for TCR beta sequencing. Genomic DNA extraction from the blood cell samples was performed with the Qiagen DNeasy Blood Extraction Kit.

Here the chain combines TRBV7-9 and TRBJ2-5; the central 9 bases match TRBD2. Material for sequencing was PBMCs. The TCR comes from a middle-aged woman in good health and CMV-seropositive. Here the CDR3 is given as CASSPTGTSLETQYF. The nucleotide sequence is TGTGCCAGCAGCCCTACCGGGACTAGCTTAGAGACCCAGTACTTC.